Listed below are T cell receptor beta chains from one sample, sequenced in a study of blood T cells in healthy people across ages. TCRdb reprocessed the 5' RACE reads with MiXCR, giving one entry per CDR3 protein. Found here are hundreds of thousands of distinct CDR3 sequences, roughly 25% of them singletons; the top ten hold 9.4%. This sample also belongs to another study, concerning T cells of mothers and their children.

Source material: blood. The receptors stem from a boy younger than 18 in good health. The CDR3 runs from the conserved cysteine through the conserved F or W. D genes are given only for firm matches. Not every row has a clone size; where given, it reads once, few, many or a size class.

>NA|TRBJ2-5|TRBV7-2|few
TGTGCCAGCAGCTTAGACGGCTCCCGACCTCAAGAGACCCAGTACTTC
CASSLDGSRPQETQYF
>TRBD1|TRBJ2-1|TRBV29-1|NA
TGCAGCGTTGCGGACAGGGGGGACGAGCAGTTCTTC
CSVADRGDEQFF
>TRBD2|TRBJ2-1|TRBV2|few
TGTGCCAGCAGAGTTTGGACTAGCGGGAGGGCCAGGACCTACAATGAGCAGTTCTTC
CASRVWTSGRARTYNEQFF
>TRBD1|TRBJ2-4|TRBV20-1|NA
TGCAGTGCTAGAGAAACGACAGGGAAGGCCAAAAACATTCAGTACTTC
CSARETTGKAKNIQYF
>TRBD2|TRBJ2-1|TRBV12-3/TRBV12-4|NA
TGTGCCAGCAGAGATAGCGGGAGGGCGCGGAATGAGCAGTTCTTC
CASRDSGRARNEQFF
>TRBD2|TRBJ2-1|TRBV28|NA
TGTGCCAGCAGTTTTATAGCGGGACCCTACAATGAGCAGTTCTTC
CASSFIAGPYNEQFF
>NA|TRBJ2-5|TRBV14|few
TGTGCCAGCAGCCTAAAGAGGACAGTGCAAGAGACCCAGTACTTC
CASSLKRTVQETQYF
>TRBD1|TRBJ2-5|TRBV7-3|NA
TGTGCCAGCAGCTTACAACCGGACAGGGATGAGGAGACCCAGTACTTC
CASSLQPDRDEETQYF
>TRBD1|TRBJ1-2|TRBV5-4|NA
TGTGCCAGCAGCTTGATCGGACAGGGCTCATCTAACTATGGCTACACCTTC
CASSLIGQGSSNYGYTF
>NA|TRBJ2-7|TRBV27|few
TGTGCCAGCAGTTTATCGACCCTTGCCTACGAGCAGTACTTC
CASSLSTLAYEQYF
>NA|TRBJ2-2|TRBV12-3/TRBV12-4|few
TGTGCCAGCAGCCCGTACGGGGAGCTGTTTTTT
CASSPYGELFF
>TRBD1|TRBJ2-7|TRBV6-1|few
TGTGCCAGCAGCTCCTTCCAATTCCGGGACAGGGCCTACGAGCAGTACTTC
CASSSFQFRDRAYEQYF
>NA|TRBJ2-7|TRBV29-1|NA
TGCAGCGTCGGACAGCCGGCCTACGAGCAGTACTTC
CSVGQPAYEQYF
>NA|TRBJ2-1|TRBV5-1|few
TGCGCCAGCAGCGATCGGGGTGCGGATGAGCAGTTCTTC
CASSDRGADEQFF
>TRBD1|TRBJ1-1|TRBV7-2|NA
TGTGCCAGCAGGACAGGGGGCGGCACTGAAGCTTTCTTT
CASRTGGGTEAFF
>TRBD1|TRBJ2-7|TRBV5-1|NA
TGCGCCAGCAGCTCCTCGGACAGGGGGCACTACGAGCAGTACTTC
CASSSSDRGHYEQYF
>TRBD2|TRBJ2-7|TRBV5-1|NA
TGCGCCAGCAGCTTAGTGGGACTAGCGGGAGGTCGCGAGCAGTACTTC
CASSLVGLAGGREQYF